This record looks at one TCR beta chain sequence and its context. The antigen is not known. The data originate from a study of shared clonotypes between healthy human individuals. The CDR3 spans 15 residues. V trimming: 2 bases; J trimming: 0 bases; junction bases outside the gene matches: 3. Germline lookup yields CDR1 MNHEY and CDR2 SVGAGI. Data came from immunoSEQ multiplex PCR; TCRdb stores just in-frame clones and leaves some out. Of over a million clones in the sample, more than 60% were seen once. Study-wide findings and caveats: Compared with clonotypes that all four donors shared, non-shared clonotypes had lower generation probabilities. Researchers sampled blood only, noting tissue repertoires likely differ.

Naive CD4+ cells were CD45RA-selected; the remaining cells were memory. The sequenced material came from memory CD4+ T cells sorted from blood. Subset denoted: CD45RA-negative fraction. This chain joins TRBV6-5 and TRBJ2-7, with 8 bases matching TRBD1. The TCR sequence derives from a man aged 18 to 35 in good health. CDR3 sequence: CASSYMTGASYEQYF. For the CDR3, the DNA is TGTGCCAGCAGTTACATGACAGGGGCCTCCTACGAGCAGTACTTC.